The source of this T cell receptor beta chain is a study of blood T cell repertoires in COVID-19. At the level of the study: Both acute and convalescent COVID-19 samples were obtained from the United States, Italy and Spain.

Methods used by the authors: Researchers report that nucleated cell counts were estimated from reference gene primer amplification. The protocol was immunoSEQ multiplex PCR, while the TCRdb copy is restricted to in-frame clones and leaves out a portion. D and trimming come from the DNA, and the V and J calls and clone size come from that table. The data show under 200,000 clones, roughly 88% seen once. V was clipped by 6 bases and J by 3 bases; unmatched bases: 10. Germline CDR1 reads SGHNT; CDR2 reads YENEEA. CDR3 length: 15 residues. This sequence was found in a woman older than 75 with acute or convalescent COVID-19. The sample comprised peripheral blood. The chain combines TRBV11-3 with TRBJ2-7, with 8 bases fitting TRBD1. CDR3 nucleotides: TGTGCCAGCAGTTATCTAGGACAGGGTTTCTACGAGCAGTACTTC. This encodes CASSYLGQGFYEQYF.